This is a list of T cell receptor beta chains from one sample in a study of T cells expressing NK-cell markers. TCRdb reprocessed the 5' RACE reads; each CDR3 protein has one entry and no DNA is given. The specimen's table records roughly 350,000 distinct CDR3 sequences. Sample: blood T cells: a sorted CD56 or NKG2C T cell subset, CD4+ or CD8+ T cells, or bulk PBMC T cells (not recorded which). These receptors originate from a man aged 18-70 years in good health. Both conserved end residues are part of each CDR3.

v_call,j_call,cdr3_aa
TRBV20-1,TRBJ2-3,CSAGREATTDTQYF
TRBV20-1,TRBJ2-1,CSAPGQYNEQFF
TRBV12-3/TRBV12-4,TRBJ2-1,CASSRRPRFIYNEQFF
TRBV2,TRBJ2-3,CASSELGLAGGQDTQYF
TRBV5-1,TRBJ2-1,CASSLRDPLNEQFF
TRBV20-1,TRBJ2-3,CSATTRQGAAVDTQYF
TRBV5-5,TRBJ1-2,CASSKLQGADGYTF
TRBV7-6,TRBJ1-1,CASSPTEGAAEAFF
TRBV6-1,TRBJ2-7,CASSLLPGQRYEQYF
TRBV12-3/TRBV12-4,TRBJ1-6,CASSIQGASGNSPLHF
TRBV3-1,TRBJ1-6,CASGPYREETPLHF
TRBV6-2/TRBV6-3,TRBJ1-5,CASSYFTGRVGDNQPQHF
TRBV9,TRBJ2-1,CASSGRSGGSSYNEQFF
TRBV6-1,TRBJ1-2,CATSARRTVNLYGYTF
TRBV12-3/TRBV12-4,TRBJ2-2,CASSPRSGLAGGTGELFF
TRBV6-1,TRBJ2-2,CASIPGQGKRTGELFF
TRBV28,TRBJ1-6,CASNTGGGFNSPLHF
TRBV12-3/TRBV12-4,TRBJ2-5,CASSRLAGVYLGETQYF
TRBV7-2,TRBJ1-4,CASSLVLRNEKLFF
TRBV30,TRBJ1-2,CAWSGQGFGGYTF
TRBV7-2,TRBJ1-1,CASSRDPGAFF
TRBV12-3/TRBV12-4,TRBJ1-5,CASSLSRNQPQHF
TRBV15,TRBJ2-5,CATSLGGGDGKTQYF
TRBV7-9,TRBJ2-3,CASSLVKGHHTQYF
TRBV19,TRBJ2-7,CASSTRDRDYEQYF
TRBV20-1,TRBJ2-5,CSARERGWYQETQYF
TRBV12-3/TRBV12-4,TRBJ1-3,CASSPYGGTGNTIYF
TRBV5-1,TRBJ2-1,CASSEGQPSYNEQFF
TRBV20-1,TRBJ2-1,CSARRAFTSYNEQFF
TRBV28,TRBJ2-2,CASSAAGTTNTGELFF
TRBV2,TRBJ2-7,CASSLGGDRAYEQYF
TRBV20-1,TRBJ2-4,CSASGTSGGAKNIQYF
TRBV7-9,TRBJ2-5,CATRRGGETQYF
TRBV9,TRBJ2-1,CASSQTGWAYNEQFF
TRBV6-1,TRBJ2-3,CASRKGNRASAAGQYF
TRBV20-1,TRBJ2-7,CSTLLTTTYEQYF
TRBV6-1,TRBJ2-2,CASRAGTVTNTGELFF
TRBV20-1,TRBJ1-6,CSARGQAVDSPLHF
TRBV20-1,TRBJ2-4,CSAAAGGTNLNIQYF
TRBV7-8,TRBJ2-1,CASSLRDTYSYNEQFF
TRBV7-9,TRBJ2-7,CASSLASGQGKGEQYF
TRBV5-8,TRBJ2-1,CASSDWTVNEQFF
TRBV6-1,TRBJ2-1,CASSARGSGAVFNEQFF
TRBV6-5,TRBJ1-2,CASSYSSGGVNGYTF
TRBV2,TRBJ1-5,CASTPGVYSNQPQHF
TRBV19,TRBJ1-3,CASIRGGSLSSGNTIYF
TRBV5-6,TRBJ2-7,CASSTRQGADYEQYF
TRBV7-2,TRBJ2-3,CASSLDPLGPDTQYF
TRBV7-2,TRBJ2-7,CASSLFGRTGAREQYF